The source of this T cell receptor beta chain is a study of cytomegalovirus exposure and HLA in healthy donors. Across the study: Unique TCRs numbering around 80 million, obtained from HLA-typed donors, made up an early data release.

The study ran its PCR with 60 Vbeta and 13 Jbeta primers. Sequenced by immunoSEQ multiplex PCR; TCRdb stores in-frame clones only, minus some. The sample carries about 140,000 clones, roughly three quarters recorded once. The junction had 8 bases not matched to a gene; V was cut back by 2 bases and J by 3 bases. The CDR3 is 16 residues long. From germline, CDR1 is SGHRS and CDR2 YFSETQ. This TCR derives from a woman between 25 and 40 years old in good health and CMV-seronegative. The sequencing input was PBMCs. The genes are TRBV5-1 and TRBJ2-1; 7 bases match TRBD1. CDR3 in DNA: TGCGCCAGCAGCTTTTACTCCGGGACAGACTACAATGAGCAGTTCTTC. It encodes CASSFYSGTDYNEQFF.